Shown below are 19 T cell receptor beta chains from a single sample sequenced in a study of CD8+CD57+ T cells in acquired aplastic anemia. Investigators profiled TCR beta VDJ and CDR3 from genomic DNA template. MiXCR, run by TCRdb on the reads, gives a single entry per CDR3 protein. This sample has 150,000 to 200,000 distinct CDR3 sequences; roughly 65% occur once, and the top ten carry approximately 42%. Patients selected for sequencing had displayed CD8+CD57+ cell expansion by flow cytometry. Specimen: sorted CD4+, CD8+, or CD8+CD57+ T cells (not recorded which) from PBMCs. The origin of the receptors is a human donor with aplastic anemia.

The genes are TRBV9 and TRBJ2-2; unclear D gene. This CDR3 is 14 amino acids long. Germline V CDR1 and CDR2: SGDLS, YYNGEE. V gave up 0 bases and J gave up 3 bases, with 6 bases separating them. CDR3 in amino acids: CASSVAWDTGELFF. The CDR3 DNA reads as TGTGCCAGCAGCGTAGCTTGGGACACCGGGGAGCTGTTTTTT.

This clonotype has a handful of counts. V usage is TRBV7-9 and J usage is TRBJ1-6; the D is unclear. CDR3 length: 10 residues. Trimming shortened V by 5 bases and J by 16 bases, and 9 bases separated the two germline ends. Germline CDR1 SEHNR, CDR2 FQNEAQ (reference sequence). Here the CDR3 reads CASSDRVLHF. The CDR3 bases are TGTGCCAGCAGCGATCGGGTGCTCCACTTT.

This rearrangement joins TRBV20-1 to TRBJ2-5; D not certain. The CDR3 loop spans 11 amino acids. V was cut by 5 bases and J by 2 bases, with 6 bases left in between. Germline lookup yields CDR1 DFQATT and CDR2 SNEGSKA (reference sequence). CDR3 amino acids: CSAQQQETQYF. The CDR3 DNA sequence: TGCAGTGCTCAACAGCAAGAGACCCAGTACTTC.

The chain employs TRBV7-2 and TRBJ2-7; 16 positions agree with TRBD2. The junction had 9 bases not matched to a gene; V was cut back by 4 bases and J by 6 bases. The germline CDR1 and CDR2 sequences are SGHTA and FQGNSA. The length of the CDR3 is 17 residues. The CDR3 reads CASSSGTSGRASFEQYF. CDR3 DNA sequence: TGTGCCAGCAGCTCAGGGACTAGCGGGAGGGCCTCTTTCGAGCAGTACTTC. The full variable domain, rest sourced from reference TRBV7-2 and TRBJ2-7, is GAGVSQSPSNKVTEKGKDVELRCDPISGHTALYWYRQSLGQGLEFLIYFQGNSAPDKSGLPSDRFSAERTGGSVSTLTIQRTQQEDSAVYLCASSSGTSGRASFEQYFGPGTRLTVT.

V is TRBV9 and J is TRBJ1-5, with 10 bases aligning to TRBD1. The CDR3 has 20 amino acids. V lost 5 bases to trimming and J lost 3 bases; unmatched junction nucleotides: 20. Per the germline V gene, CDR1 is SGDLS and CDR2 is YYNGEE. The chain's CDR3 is CASSLRTGGGLVSPNQPQHF. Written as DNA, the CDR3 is TGTGCCAGCAGTCTCCGGACAGGGGGGGGTTTAGTAAGTCCCAATCAGCCCCAGCATTTT.

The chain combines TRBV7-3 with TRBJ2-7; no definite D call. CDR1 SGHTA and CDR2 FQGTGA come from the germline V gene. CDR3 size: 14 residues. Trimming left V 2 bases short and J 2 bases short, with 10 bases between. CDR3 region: CASSLGPGTYEQYF. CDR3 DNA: TGTGCCAGCAGCTTAGGTCCAGGCACCTACGAGCAGTACTTC.

The CDR3 DNA reads TGTGCCAGTAATCGGGCCGGGGATCTATCTTTGAATAATTCACCCCTCCACTTT. Translation: CASNRAGDLSLNNSPLHF. V and J are TRBV19 and TRBJ1-6; no clear D gene. The CDR3 has 18 amino acids. The V and J ends lost 7 bases and 5 bases respectively, with 24 bases between them. Germline lookup yields CDR1 LNHDA and CDR2 SQIVND (reference sequence). The variable domain in full, completed from reference TRBV19 and TRBJ1-6, reads DGGITQSPKYLFRKEGQNVTLSCEQNLNHDAMYWYRQDPGQGLRLIYYSQIVNDFQKGDIAEGYSVSREKKESFPLTVTSAQKNPTAFYLCASNRAGDLSLNNSPLHFGNGTRLTVT.

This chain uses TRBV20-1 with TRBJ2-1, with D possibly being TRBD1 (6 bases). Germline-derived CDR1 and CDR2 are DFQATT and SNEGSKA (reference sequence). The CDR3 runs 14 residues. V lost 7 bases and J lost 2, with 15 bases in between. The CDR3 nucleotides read TGCAGTGTAGTAGGGGGAACCCCCTACAATGAGCAGTTCTTC. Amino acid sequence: CSVVGGTPYNEQFF.

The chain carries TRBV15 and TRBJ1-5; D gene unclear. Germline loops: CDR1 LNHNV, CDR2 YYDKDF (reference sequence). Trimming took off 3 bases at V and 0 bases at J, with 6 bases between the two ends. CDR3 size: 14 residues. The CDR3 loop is CATSSQSSNQPQHF. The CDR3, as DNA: TGTGCCACCAGCAGCCAGAGTAGCAATCAGCCCCAGCATTTT.

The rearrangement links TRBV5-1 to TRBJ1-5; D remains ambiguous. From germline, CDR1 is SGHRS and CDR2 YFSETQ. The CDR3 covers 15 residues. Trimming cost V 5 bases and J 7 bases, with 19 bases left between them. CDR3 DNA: TGCGCCAGCAGTTCCGAGGGAAGGCGGGAACAGCCCCAGCATTTT. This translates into CASSSEGRREQPQHF.

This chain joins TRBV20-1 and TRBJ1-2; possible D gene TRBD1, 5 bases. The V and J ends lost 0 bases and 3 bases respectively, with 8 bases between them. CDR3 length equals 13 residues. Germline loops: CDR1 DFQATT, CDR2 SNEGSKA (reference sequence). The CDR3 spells CSAREGTDYGYTF. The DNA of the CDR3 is TGCAGTGCTAGAGAGGGGACTGACTATGGCTACACCTTC.

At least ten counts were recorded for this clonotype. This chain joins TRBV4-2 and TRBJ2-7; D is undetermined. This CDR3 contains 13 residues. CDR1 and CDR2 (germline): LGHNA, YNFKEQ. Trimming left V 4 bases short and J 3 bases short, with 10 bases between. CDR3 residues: CASSPGPVYEQYF. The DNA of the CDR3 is TGTGCCAGCAGCCCTGGACCTGTCTACGAGCAGTACTTC.

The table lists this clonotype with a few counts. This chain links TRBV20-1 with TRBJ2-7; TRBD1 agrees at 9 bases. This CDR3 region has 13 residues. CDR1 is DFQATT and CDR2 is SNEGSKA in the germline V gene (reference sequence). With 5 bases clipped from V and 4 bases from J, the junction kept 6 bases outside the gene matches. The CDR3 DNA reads TGCAGTGCTCAGGACAGGGGTGATTACGAGCAGTACTTC. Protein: CSAQDRGDYEQYF.

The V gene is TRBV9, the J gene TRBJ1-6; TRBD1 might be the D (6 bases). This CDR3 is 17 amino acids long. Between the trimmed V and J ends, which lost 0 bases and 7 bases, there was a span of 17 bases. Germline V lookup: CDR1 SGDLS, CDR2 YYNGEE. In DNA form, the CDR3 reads TGTGCCAGCAGCGTAGTGTTAAGGGGGGCGGAGAATTCACCCCTCCACTTT. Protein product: CASSVVLRGAENSPLHF.

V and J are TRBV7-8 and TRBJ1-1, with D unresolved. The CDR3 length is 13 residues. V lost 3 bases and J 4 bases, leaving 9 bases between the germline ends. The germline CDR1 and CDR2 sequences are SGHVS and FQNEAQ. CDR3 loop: CASSFLEGTEAFF. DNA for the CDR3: TGTGCCAGCAGCTTCCTGGAGGGCACTGAAGCTTTCTTT.

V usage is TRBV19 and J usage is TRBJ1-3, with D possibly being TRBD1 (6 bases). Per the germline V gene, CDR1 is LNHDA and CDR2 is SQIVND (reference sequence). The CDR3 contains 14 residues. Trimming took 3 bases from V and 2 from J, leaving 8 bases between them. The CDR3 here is CASSIGGPGNTIYF. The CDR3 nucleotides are TGTGCCAGTAGTATTGGGGGGCCTGGAAACACCATATATTTT. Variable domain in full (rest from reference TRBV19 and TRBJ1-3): DGGITQSPKYLFRKEGQNVTLSCEQNLNHDAMYWYRQDPGQGLRLIYYSQIVNDFQKGDIAEGYSVSREKKESFPLTVTSAQKNPTAFYLCASSIGGPGNTIYFGEGSWLTVV.

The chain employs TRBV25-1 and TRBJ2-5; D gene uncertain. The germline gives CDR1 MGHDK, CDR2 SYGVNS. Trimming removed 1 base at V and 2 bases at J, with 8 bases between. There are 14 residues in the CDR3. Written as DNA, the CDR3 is TGTGCCAGCAGTGAATCCCAGTATCAAGAGACCCAGTACTTC. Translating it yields CASSESQYQETQYF. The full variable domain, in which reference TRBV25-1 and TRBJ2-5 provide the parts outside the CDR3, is EADIYQTPRYLVIGTGKKITLECSQTMGHDKMYWYQQDPGMELHLIHYSYGVNSTEKGDLSSESTVSRIRTEHFPLTLESARPSHTSQYLCASSESQYQETQYFGPGTRLLVL.

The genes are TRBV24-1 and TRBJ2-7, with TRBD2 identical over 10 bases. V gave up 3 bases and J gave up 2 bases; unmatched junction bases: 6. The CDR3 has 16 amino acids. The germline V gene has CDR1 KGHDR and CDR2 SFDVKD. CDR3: CATSDPRTSGTYEQYF. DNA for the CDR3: TGTGCCACCAGTGATCCGAGGACTAGCGGCACCTACGAGCAGTACTTC.

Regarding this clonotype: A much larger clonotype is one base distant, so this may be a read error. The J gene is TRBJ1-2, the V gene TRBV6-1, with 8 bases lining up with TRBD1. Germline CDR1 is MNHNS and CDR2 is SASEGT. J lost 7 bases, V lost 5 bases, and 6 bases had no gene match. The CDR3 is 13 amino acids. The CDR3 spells CASSYAGGGGYTF. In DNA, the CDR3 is TGTGCCAGCAGTTACGCAGGGGGCGGTGGCTACACCTTC.